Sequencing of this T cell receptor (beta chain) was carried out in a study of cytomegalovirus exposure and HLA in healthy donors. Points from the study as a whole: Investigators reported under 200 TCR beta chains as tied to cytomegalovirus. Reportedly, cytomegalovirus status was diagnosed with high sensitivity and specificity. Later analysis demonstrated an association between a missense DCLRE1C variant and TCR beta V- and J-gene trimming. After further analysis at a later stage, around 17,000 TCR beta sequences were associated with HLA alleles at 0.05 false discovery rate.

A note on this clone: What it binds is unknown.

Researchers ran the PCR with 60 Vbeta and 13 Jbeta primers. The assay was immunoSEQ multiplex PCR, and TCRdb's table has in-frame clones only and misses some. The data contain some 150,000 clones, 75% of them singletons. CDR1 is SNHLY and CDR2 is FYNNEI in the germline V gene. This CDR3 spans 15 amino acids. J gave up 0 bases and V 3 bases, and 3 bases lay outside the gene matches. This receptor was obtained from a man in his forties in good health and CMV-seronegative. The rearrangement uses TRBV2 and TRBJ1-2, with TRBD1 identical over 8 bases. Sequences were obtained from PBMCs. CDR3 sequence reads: CASSDGQGANYGYTF. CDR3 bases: TGTGCCAGCAGTGACGGACAGGGAGCTAACTATGGCTACACCTTC.